These 5 T cell receptor beta chains were all obtained from the same sample, sequenced in a study of blood T cell repertoires in COVID-19. Generated by immunoSEQ multiplex PCR, the TCRdb table keeps only in-frame clones and is missing some. Among tens of thousands of clones listed, 87% were seen once. The specimen was peripheral blood. The origin of the receptors is a man in his forties with COVID-19, enrolled during active disease.

The V gene is TRBV12-3 or TRBV12-4, the J gene TRBJ1-6; the D is unclear. The CDR3 covers 12 residues. The V end lost 5 bases, the J end lost 5 bases, and 4 bases lay between the germline ends. The CDR3 DNA reads TGTGCCAGCAGTCCAAATAATTCACCCCTCCACTTT. Its protein is CASSPNNSPLHF.

The V and J genes are TRBV27 and TRBJ1-6; D unclear. Trimming took off 6 bases at V and 9 bases at J, with 12 bases between the two ends. Germline V CDR1 and CDR2: MNHEY, SMNVEV (reference sequence). The CDR3 sequence is 13 residues long. The CDR3 DNA sequence: TGTGCCAGCAGGCCCCTCGGGGTTTCACCCCTCCACTTT. This gives the protein CASRPLGVSPLHF.

The V gene is TRBV5-1, the J gene TRBJ2-5, with D tentatively TRBD1 (7 bases). CDR1 is SGHRS, CDR2 YFSETQ, per germline. Trimming shortened V by 2 bases and J by 5 bases, and 16 bases separated the two germline ends. The length of the CDR3 is 15 residues. CDR3 DNA: TGCGCCAGCAGCTTACAGGGGTTTGGAGGGGAGACCCAGTACTTC. It specifies CASSLQGFGGETQYF.

The CDR3 region is CASSYRQGANNSPLHF. The CDR3 bases are TGTGCCAGCAGTTACCGACAGGGGGCGAATAATTCACCCCTCCACTTT. V is TRBV6-2 or TRBV6-3 and J is TRBJ1-6; 10 bases align to TRBD1. There are 16 residues in the CDR3. Germline trimming cut 2 bases from V and 5 bases from J; bases unmatched to any gene: 3. Germline CDR1 reads MNHEY; CDR2 reads SVGEGT.

V is TRBV14 and J is TRBJ2-5; possible D gene TRBD1, 6 bases. V lost 1 base, J lost 0 bases, and 12 bases lay in between. The CDR3 runs to 16 residues. Per the germline V gene, CDR1 is SGHDN and CDR2 is FVKESK. CDR3 nucleotide sequence: TGTGCCAGCAGCCAAGGGAGGAGGACAGACCAAGAGACCCAGTACTTC. This translates into CASSQGRRTDQETQYF.